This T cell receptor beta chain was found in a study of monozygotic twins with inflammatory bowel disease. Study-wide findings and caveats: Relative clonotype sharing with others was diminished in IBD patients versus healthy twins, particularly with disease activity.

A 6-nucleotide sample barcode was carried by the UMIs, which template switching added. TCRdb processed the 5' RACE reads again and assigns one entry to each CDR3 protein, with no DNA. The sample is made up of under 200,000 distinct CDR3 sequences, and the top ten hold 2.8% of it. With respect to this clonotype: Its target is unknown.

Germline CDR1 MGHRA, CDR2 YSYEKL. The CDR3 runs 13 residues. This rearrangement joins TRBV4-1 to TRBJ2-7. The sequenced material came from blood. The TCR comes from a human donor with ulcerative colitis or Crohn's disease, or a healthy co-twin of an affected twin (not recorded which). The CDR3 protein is CASSHPSAHEQYF.